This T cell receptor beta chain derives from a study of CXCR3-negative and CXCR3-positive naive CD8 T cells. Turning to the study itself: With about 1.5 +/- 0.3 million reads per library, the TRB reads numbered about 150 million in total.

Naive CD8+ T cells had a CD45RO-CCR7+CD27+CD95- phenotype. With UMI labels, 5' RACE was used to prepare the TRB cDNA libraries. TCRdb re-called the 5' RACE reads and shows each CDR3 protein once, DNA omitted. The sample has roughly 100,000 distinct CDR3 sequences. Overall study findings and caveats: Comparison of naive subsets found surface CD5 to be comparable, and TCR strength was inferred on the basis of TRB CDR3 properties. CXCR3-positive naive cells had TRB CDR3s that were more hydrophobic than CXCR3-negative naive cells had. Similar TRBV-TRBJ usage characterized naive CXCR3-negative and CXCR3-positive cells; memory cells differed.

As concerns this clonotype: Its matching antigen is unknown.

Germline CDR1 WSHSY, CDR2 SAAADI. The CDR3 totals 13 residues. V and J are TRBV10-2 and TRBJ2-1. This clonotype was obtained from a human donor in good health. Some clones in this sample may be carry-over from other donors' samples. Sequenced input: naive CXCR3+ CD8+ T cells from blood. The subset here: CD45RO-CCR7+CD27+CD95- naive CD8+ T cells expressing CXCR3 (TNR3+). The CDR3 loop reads CASSESAGNEQFF.